The entry below gives a single T cell receptor (beta chain) sequence along with its context. Sequencing used immunoSEQ multiplex PCR; TCRdb keeps in-frame clones, though not all of them. The repertoire holds more than 95,000 clones, with approximately 89% as singletons. The data stem from a study of T cell responses to AZD1222 COVID-19 vaccine. V dropped 2 bases and J dropped 8 bases, with 21 bases sitting between them. CDR3 length: 16 residues. Germline V CDR1 and CDR2: LNHDA, SQIVND (reference sequence). The chain employs TRBV19 and TRBJ1-2; D not resolved. The sequence was collected from an adult in good health. Material: peripheral blood, obtained on day 0 of AZD1222 vaccination. The CDR3 region is CASSIFPPPLGHGYTF. In DNA, the CDR3 is TGTGCCAGTAGTATATTTCCCCCCCCCTTAGGGCACGGCTACACCTTC.